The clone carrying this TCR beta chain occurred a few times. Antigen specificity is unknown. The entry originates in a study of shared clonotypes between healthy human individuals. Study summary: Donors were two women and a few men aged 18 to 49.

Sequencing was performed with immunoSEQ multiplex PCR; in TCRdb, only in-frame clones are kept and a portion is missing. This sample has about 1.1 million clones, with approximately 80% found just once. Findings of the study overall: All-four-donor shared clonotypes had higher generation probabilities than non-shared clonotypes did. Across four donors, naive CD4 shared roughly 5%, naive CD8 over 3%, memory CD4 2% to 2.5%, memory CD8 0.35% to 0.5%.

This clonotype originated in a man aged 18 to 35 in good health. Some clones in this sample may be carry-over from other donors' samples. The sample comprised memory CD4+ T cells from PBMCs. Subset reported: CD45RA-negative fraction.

The DNA for the CDR3 is TGTGCCAGCAGCTTGGAACTGGACACTGAAGCTTTCTTT. This gives the protein CASSLELDTEAFF. The V call is TRBV5-4, the J call TRBJ1-1; D is unresolved. Trimming stripped 0 bases from V and 3 bases from J, with 6 bases between. Germline V gives CDR1 SGHNT, CDR2 YYREEE (reference sequence). CDR3 length: 13 amino acids.